This T cell receptor beta chain was identified in a study of blood T cell repertoires in COVID-19. Study-level information: Both acute and convalescent COVID-19 samples were obtained from the United States, Italy and Spain. PBMCs, B-cell-depleted T cells, or T cells provided the cDNA or gDNA that made up the material.

Authors' processing steps: Using reference gene primer amplification, nucleated cell counts were estimated. Assay used: immunoSEQ multiplex PCR; TCRdb lists only in-frame clones, some missing. D and trimming come from the DNA, and the V and J calls and clone size come from that table. In the table there are fewer than 110,000 clones, more than 70% of which are singletons. Germline CDR1 is SNHLY and CDR2 is FYNNEI. The CDR3 length is 16 residues. With V trimmed by 8 bases and J by 1 base, 7 bases remained unmatched. Sequenced: peripheral blood. The chain employs TRBV2 and TRBJ2-1, with 11 bases matching TRBD2. The origin of this receptor is a man aged 50 to 59 with active or convalescent COVID-19. The CDR3 nucleotides read TGTGCCAGCGACCGGACTAGCGGGTTTTCCTACAATGAGCAGTTCTTC. Protein: CASDRTSGFSYNEQFF.